This is a list of T cell receptor beta chains from one sample in a study of blood T cell repertoires in COVID-19. The table came from immunoSEQ multiplex PCR; TCRdb's copy has only in-frame clones and leaves some out. The sample includes roughly 440,000 clones, 88% of them seen just once. The specimen was peripheral blood. The receptors shown here come from a woman aged 50 to 65 with COVID-19, enrolled during active disease. Both conserved end residues are part of each CDR3. The order of the fields is V gene, CDR3 protein.

V gene: TRBV7-9
CDR3 protein: CASTRGGGTDTQYF

V gene: TRBV6-5
CDR3 protein: CASNQGAGNSPLHF

V gene: TRBV19
CDR3 protein: CASRTGSGTGNTIYF

V gene: TRBV19
CDR3 protein: CASSSGGMYEQYF

V gene: TRBV19
CDR3 protein: CASGTGRTDTQYF

V gene: TRBV19
CDR3 protein: CASSPEYSGNTIYF

V gene: TRBV9
CDR3 protein: CASGRDSGANVLTF

V gene: TRBV19
CDR3 protein: CASSETGSSQPQHF

V gene: TRBV4-1
CDR3 protein: CASSQAVRSYEQYF

V gene: TRBV12-3/TRBV12-4
CDR3 protein: CASRSGTVYGYTF

V gene: TRBV15
CDR3 protein: CATSRDGTYEQYF

V gene: TRBV5-6
CDR3 protein: CASSPGTGSDGYTF

V gene: TRBV10-2
CDR3 protein: CASSESRTTGLGPQHF

V gene: TRBV19
CDR3 protein: CASGAGGRDTGELFF

V gene: TRBV29-1
CDR3 protein: CSVEIQGNTIYF

V gene: TRBV5-6
CDR3 protein: CASSDSFNEKLFF

V gene: TRBV19
CDR3 protein: CASSIQQGAKNTEAFF

V gene: TRBV30
CDR3 protein: CAWSVGGEQYF

V gene: TRBV24-1
CDR3 protein: CATSESWQGHYGYTF

V gene: TRBV6-5
CDR3 protein: CASSFTTPAKGYTF

V gene: TRBV7-3
CDR3 protein: CASSPQRGNTGELFF

V gene: TRBV15
CDR3 protein: CATNPEASGTGGEKLFF

V gene: TRBV19
CDR3 protein: CASRSSGGEIGDEQFF

V gene: TRBV12-5
CDR3 protein: CASGREAGGFNNEQFF

V gene: TRBV4-1
CDR3 protein: CASSQPRLAGGRTYNEQFF

V gene: TRBV6-5
CDR3 protein: CASTSGGLNNEQFF

V gene: TRBV7-9
CDR3 protein: CASSPVSRVGLAGNTIYF

V gene: TRBV9
CDR3 protein: CASSGWRASNYGYTF

V gene: TRBV5-6
CDR3 protein: CASSLTGGRDEQFF

V gene: TRBV27
CDR3 protein: CASSYRGVSYEQYF

V gene: TRBV12-3/TRBV12-4
CDR3 protein: CASSFNAYGYTF

V gene: TRBV3-1/TRBV3-2
CDR3 protein: CASSAQGAGGANVLTF

V gene: TRBV30
CDR3 protein: CAWSVTPGSPLHF

V gene: TRBV5-4
CDR3 protein: CASSPQGRRTGELFF

V gene: TRBV28
CDR3 protein: CASSEGSGVVSGELFF

V gene: TRBV7-3
CDR3 protein: CASSKNQGAGGELFF

V gene: TRBV11-3
CDR3 protein: CASSLGLAGAEQFF

V gene: TRBV6-6
CDR3 protein: CASSISGDYNEQFF

V gene: TRBV19
CDR3 protein: CASSRRGNDQPQHF

V gene: TRBV5-8
CDR3 protein: CASSYRQPQHF

V gene: TRBV27
CDR3 protein: CASSLTRGADTQYF

V gene: TRBV5-5
CDR3 protein: CASSHPGHYTEAFF

V gene: TRBV7-2
CDR3 protein: CASSLVAGGSYEQYF

V gene: TRBV18
CDR3 protein: CASSQGQGANGYTF

V gene: TRBV4-1
CDR3 protein: CASSQDSGLIGGYTF

V gene: TRBV6-5
CDR3 protein: CASSYEGYAFF